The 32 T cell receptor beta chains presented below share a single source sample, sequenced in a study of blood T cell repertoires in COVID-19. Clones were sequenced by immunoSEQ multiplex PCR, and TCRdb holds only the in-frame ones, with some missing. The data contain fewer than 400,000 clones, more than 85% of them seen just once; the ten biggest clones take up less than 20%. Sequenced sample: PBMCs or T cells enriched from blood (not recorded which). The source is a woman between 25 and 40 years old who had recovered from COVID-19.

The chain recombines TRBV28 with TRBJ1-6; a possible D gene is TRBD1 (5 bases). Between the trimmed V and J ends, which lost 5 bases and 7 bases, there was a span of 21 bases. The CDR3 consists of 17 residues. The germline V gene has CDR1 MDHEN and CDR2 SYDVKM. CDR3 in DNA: TGTGCCAGCAGTCCCTTATTTGGGCAGGGTGGCAATTCACCCCTCCACTTT. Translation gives CASSPLFGQGGNSPLHF.

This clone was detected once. CDR3 loop: CASSPHRERYEQYF. The CDR3 DNA follows: TGTGCCAGCAGCCCTCACAGGGAAAGGTACGAGCAGTACTTC. The rearrangement uses TRBV3-1 (or the pseudogene TRBV3-2) and TRBJ2-7, with TRBD1 as a possible D gene (6 bases). Germline V CDR1 and CDR2: LGHDT, YNNKEL (reference sequence). V shed 4 bases and J shed 4 bases, with 14 bases lying between them. The CDR3 spans 14 residues.

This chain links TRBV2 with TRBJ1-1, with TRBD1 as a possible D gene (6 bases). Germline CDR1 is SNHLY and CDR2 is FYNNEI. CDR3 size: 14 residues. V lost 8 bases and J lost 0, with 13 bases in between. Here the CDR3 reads CASYATGLNTEAFF. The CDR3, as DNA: TGTGCCAGCTACGCGACAGGCCTGAACACTGAAGCTTTCTTT.

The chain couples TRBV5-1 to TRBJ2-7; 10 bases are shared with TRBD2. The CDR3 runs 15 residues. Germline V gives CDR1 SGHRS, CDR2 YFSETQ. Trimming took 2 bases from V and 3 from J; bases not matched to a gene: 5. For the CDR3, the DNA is TGCGCCAGCAGCTTCGGAGCGGGAGGGGTCTACGAGCAGTACTTC. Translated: CASSFGAGGVYEQYF.

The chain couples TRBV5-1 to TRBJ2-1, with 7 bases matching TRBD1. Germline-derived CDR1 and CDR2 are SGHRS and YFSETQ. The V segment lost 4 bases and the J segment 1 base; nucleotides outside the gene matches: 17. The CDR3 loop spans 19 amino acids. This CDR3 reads CASSAQGGRFSRSYNEQFF. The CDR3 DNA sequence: TGCGCCAGCAGCGCTCAAGGGGGCAGGTTTTCTCGTTCCTACAATGAGCAGTTCTTC.

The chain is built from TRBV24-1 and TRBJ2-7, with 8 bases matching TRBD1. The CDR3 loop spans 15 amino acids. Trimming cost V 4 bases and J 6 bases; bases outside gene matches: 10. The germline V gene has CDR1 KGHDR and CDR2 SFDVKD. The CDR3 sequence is CATSDPGQADGEQYF. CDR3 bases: TGTGCCACCAGTGACCCGGGACAGGCCGACGGCGAGCAGTACTTC.

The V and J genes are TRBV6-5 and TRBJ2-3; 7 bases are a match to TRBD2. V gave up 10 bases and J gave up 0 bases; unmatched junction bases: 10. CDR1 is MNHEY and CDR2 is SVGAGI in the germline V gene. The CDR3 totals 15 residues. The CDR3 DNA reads TGTGCCACTTCCACGAGCGGGATTAGCACAGATACGCAGTATTTT. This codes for CATSTSGISTDTQYF.

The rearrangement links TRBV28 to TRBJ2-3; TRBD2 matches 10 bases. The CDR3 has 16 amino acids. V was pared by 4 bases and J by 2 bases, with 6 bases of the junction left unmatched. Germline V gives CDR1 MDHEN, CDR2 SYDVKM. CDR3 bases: TGTGCCAGCAGTTCCTCTAGCGGGGGTGCCACAGATACGCAGTATTTT. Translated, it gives CASSSSSGGATDTQYF.

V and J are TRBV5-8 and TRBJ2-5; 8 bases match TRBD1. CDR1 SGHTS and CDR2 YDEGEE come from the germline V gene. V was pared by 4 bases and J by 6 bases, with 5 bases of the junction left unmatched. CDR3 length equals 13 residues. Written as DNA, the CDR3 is TGTGCCAGCAGCCGGGACAGGTCGAAGACCCAGTACTTC. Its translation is CASSRDRSKTQYF.

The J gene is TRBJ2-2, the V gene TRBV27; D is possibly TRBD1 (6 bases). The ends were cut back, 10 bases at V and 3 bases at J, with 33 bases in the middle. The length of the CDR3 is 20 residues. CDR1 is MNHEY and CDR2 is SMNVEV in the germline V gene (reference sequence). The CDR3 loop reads CATAVTGFTHGYFDTGELFF. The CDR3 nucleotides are TGTGCCACCGCCGTGACAGGATTCACGCACGGTTATTTTGACACCGGGGAGCTGTTTTTT.

The CDR3 spells CASSREWDSNSPLHF. The CDR3 DNA is TGTGCCAGCAGCCGGGAGTGGGACAGTAATTCACCCCTCCACTTT. This chain joins TRBV5-4 and TRBJ1-6; 7 positions agree with TRBD1. Germline V gene data show CDR1 as SGHNT and CDR2 as YYREEE (reference sequence). Losses at the gene ends were 4 bases for V and 6 bases for J; bases not matched to a gene: 7. The CDR3 runs 15 residues.

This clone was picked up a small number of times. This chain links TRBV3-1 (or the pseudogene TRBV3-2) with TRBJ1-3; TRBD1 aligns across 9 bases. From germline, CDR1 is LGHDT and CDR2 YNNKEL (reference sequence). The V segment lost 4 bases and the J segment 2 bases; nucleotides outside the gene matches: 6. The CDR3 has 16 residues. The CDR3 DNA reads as TGTGCCAGCAGCCGGACAGGGGTAGGGACTGGAAACACCATATATTTT. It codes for CASSRTGVGTGNTIYF.

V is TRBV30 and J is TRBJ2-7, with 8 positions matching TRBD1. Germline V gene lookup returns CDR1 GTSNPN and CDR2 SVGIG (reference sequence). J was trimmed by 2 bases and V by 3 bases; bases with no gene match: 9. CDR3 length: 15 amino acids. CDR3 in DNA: TGTGCCTGGAGGGCTAGACAGGGGATCCCCTACGAGCAGTACTTC. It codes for CAWRARQGIPYEQYF.

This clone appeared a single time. The CDR3 reads CASSRLGAAEAFF. The CDR3 DNA sequence: TGTGCCAGCAGCCGACTTGGGGCAGCTGAAGCTTTCTTT. The chain has TRBV28 and TRBJ1-1; TRBD1 is a possible D gene (5 bases). CDR3 length: 13 amino acids. The germline V and J ends were trimmed by 6 bases and 6 bases, with 14 bases remaining between them. The germline CDR1 and CDR2 sequences are MDHEN and SYDVKM.

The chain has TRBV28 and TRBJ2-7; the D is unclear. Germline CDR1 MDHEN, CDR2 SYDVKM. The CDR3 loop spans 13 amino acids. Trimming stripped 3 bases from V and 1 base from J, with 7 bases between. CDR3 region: CASSLYGSYEQYF. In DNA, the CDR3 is TGTGCCAGCAGTTTGTACGGTTCCTACGAGCAGTACTTC. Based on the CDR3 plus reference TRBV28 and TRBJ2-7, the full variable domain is DVKVTQSSRYLVKRTGEKVFLECVQDMDHENMFWYRQDPGLGLRLIYFSYDVKMKEKGDIPEGYSVSREKKERFSLILESASTNQTSMYLCASSLYGSYEQYFGPGTRLTVT.

The DNA of the CDR3 is TGTGCCATAAGCCCGGGACAGAGCACAGATACGCAGTATTTT. This codes for CAISPGQSTDTQYF. The J gene is TRBJ2-3, the V gene TRBV28; 7 nucleotides line up with TRBD1. CDR3 length: 14 residues. Germline values: CDR1 MDHEN, CDR2 SYDVKM. Losses at the gene ends were 10 bases for V and 0 bases for J; bases not matched to a gene: 7.

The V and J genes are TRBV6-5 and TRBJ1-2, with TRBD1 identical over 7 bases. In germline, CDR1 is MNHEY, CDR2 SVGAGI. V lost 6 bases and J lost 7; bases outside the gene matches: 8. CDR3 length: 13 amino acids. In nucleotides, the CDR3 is TGTGCCAGCAGGGCAACAGGGGCAGGTGGCTACACCTTC. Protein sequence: CASRATGAGGYTF.

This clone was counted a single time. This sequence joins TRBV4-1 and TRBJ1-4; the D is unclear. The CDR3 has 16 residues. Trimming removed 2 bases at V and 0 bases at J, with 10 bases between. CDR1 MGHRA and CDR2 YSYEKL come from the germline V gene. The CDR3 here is CASSQSVTATNEKLFF. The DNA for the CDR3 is TGCGCCAGCAGCCAAAGTGTGACTGCAACTAATGAAAAACTGTTTTTT.

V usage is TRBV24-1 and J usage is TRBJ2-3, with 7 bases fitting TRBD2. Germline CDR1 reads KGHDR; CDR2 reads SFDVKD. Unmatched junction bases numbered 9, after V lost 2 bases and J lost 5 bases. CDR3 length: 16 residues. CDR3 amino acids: CATSDSPGGRIDTQYF. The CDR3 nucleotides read TGTGCCACCAGTGATTCCCCCGGCGGGAGAATAGATACGCAGTATTTT.

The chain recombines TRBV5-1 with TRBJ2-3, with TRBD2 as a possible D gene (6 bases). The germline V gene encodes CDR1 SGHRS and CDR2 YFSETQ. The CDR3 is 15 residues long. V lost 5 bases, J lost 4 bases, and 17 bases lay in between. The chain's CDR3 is CASRLQRGRADTQYF. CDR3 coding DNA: TGCGCCAGCAGGCTCCAACGGGGGAGAGCAGATACGCAGTATTTT. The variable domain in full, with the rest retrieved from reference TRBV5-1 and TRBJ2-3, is KAGVTQTPRYLIKTRGQQVTLSCSPISGHRSVSWYQQTPGQGLQFLFEYFSETQRNKGNFPGRFSGRQFSNSRSEMNVSTLELGDSALYLCASRLQRGRADTQYFGPGTRLTVL.

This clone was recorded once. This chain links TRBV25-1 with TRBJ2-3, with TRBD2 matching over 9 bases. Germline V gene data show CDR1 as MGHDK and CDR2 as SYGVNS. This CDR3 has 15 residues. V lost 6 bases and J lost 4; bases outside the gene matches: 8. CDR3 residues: CASRQTGLAPDTQYF. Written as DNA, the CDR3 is TGTGCCAGCAGACAGACGGGACTAGCACCAGATACGCAGTATTTT.

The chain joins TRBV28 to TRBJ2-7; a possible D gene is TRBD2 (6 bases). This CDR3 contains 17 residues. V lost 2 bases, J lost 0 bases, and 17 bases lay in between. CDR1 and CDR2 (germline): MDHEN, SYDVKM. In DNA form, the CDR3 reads TGTGCCAGCAGTTTAAATGCGGCGGGGCTACTCTCCTACGAGCAGTACTTC. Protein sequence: CASSLNAAGLLSYEQYF.

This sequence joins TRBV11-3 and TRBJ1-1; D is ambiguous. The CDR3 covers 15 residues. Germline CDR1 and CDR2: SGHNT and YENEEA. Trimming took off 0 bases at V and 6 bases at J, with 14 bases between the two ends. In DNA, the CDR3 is TGTGCCAGCAGCTTAGAGGGCGGGAGGGCTGCTGAAGCTTTCTTT. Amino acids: CASSLEGGRAAEAFF.

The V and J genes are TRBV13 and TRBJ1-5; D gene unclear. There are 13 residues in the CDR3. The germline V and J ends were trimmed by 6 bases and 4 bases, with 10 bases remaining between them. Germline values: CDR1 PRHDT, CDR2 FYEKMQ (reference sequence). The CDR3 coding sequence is TGTGCCAGCAGTGTGGGAGGGAATCAGCCCCAGCATTTT. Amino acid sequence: CASSVGGNQPQHF.

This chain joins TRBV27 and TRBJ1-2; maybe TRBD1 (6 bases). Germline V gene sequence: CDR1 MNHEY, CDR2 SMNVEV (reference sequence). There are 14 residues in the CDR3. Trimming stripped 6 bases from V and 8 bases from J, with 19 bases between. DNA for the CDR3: TGTGCCAGCAGACCTATGGGAGGGGGAGAGGGCTACACCTTC. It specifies CASRPMGGGEGYTF.

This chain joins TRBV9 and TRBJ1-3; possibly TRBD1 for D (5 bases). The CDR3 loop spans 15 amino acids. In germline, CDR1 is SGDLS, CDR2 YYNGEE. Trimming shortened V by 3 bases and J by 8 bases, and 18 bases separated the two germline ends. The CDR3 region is CASSAPGTPGDTIYF. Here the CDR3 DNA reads TGTGCCAGCAGCGCCCCCGGGACCCCGGGGGACACCATATATTTT.

The CDR3 DNA reads as TGTGCCAGCATCATGGAGCCCGGGTCTAACTATGGCTACACCTTC. Amino acids: CASIMEPGSNYGYTF. The genes are TRBV2 and TRBJ1-2; D not certain. Deletions cut 7 bases from V and 0 bases from J, with 15 bases between. This CDR3 has 15 residues. CDR1 and CDR2 from the germline V gene are SNHLY and FYNNEI. Supplemented by reference TRBV2 and TRBJ1-2, the full variable domain reads EPEVTQTPSHQVTQMGQEVILRCVPISNHLYFYWYRQILGQKVEFLVSFYNNEISEKSEIFDDQFSVERPDGSNFTLKIRSTKLEDSAMYFCASIMEPGSNYGYTFGSGTRLTVV.

The CDR3 DNA is TGTGCCAGCAGCCAAGAGGAGGGAGCCACAGATACGCAGTATTTT. This translates into CASSQEEGATDTQYF. The chain joins TRBV4-2 to TRBJ2-3; TRBD2 might be the D (6 bases). CDR1 and CDR2 from the germline V gene are LGHNA and YNFKEQ. The ends were cut back, 0 bases at V and 2 bases at J, with 9 bases in the middle. The CDR3 runs to 15 residues.

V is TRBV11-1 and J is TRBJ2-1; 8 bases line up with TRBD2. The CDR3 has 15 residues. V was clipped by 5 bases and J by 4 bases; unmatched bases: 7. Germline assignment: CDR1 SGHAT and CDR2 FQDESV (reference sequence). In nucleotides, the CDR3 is TGTGCCAGCAGCCCCAGCGGGGGACCTTACAATGAGCAGTTCTTC. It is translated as CASSPSGGPYNEQFF.

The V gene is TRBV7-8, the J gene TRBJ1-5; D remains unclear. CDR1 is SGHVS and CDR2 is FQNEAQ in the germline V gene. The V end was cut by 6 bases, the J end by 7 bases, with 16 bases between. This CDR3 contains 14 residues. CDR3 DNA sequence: TGTGCCAGCAGTCAGGACTCCTCCGTACAGCCCCAGCATTTT. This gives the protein CASSQDSSVQPQHF.

CDR3 loop: CASSGGTVNEQFF. CDR3 DNA: TGTGCCAGCAGCGGAGGTACCGTCAATGAGCAGTTCTTC. V and J are TRBV5-6 and TRBJ2-1; the D gene is possibly TRBD2 (5 bases). This CDR3 is built from 13 residues. CDR1 and CDR2 (germline): SGHDT, YYEEEE. V was pared by 4 bases and J by 6 bases, with 11 bases between.

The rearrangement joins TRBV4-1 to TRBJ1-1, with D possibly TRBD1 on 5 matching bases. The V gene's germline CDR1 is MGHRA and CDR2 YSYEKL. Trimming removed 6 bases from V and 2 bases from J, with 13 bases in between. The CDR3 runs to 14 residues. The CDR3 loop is CASRQEPYNTEAFF. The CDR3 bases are TGCGCCAGCAGACAGGAACCTTATAACACTGAAGCTTTCTTT.